This T cell receptor (beta chain) was sequenced for a study of a mutant IDH1 vaccine in newly diagnosed glioma. Study details: Vaccination started 4-6 weeks after radiotherapy alone, or with temozolomide cycles. Of treated patients, 62.5% were men and about 38% women, averaging roughly 40 years. Patients previously underwent radiotherapy, temozolomide, or both, and most underwent both. The study, taken as a whole, reports: Changes in top peripheral clonotypes did not appear linked to pseudoprogression.

A word on this clone: Its cognate antigen is unknown.

Profiling relied on immunoSEQ multiplex PCR, and the TCRdb table lists in-frame clones only, not all of them. The sample records some 49,000 clones, approximately 80% being singletons. The time point is: week 47, end of study. Topical imiquimod accompanied each vaccine dose, which consisted of 300 ug of mutant IDH1 20-mer peptide. The CDR3 contains 16 residues. Germline V CDR1 and CDR2: LNHNV, YYDKDF (reference sequence). V shed 1 base, J shed 7 bases, and the junction held 12 bases outside the gene matches. The input for sequencing was PBMCs, taken from a glioma patient whose treatment included an IDH1 peptide vaccine. The clonotype originates from a woman aged 40 to 50 with glioma. Some clones in this sample may be carry-over from other donors' samples. The rearrangement joins TRBV15 to TRBJ2-7, with TRBD1 matching 8 bases. The CDR3 bases are TGTGCCACCAGCAGAGGTGGAACAGGGGGGTCTTGGGAGCAGTACTTC. Its protein product is CATSRGGTGGSWEQYF.